This TCR beta chain was obtained from a study of shared clonotypes between healthy human individuals. Study observations and caveats: Only blood underwent sampling, and tissue repertoires likely differ.

A word on this clone: Its specificity is not known.

Using immunoSEQ multiplex PCR, the repertoire was profiled, and TCRdb retains in-frame clones only, with some absent. The data contain over 2 million clones, approximately 94% of them singletons. Naive CD8 cells were CD45RO-negative, positively selected for CCR7, excluding terminally differentiated effector memory CD45RA+ cells. The source material was naive CD8+ T cells sorted from blood. The clonotype comes from a man younger than 30 in good health.

Here the CDR3 reads CASSEYGLWETQYF. For the CDR3, the DNA is TGTGCCAGCAGTGAATACGGACTCTGGGAGACCCAGTACTTC. The chain joins TRBV6-1 to TRBJ2-5; D may be TRBD2 (5 bases). V lost 2 bases and J lost 5, with 12 bases in between. The CDR3 runs to 14 residues. Germline values: CDR1 MNHNS, CDR2 SASEGT.